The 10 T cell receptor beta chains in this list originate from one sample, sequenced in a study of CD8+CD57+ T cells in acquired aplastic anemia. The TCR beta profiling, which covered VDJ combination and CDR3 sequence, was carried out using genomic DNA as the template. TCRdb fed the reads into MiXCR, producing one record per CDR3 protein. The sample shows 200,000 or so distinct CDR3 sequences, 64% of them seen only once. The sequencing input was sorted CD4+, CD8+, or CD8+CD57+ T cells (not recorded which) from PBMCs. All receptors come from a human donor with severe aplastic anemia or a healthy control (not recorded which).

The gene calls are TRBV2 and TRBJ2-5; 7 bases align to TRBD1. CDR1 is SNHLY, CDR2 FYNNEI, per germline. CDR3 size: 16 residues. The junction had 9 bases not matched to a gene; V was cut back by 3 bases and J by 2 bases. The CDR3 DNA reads TGTGCCAGCAGTGAGGCTAGACAGGGCGGACAAGAGACCCAGTACTTC. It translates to CASSEARQGGQETQYF.

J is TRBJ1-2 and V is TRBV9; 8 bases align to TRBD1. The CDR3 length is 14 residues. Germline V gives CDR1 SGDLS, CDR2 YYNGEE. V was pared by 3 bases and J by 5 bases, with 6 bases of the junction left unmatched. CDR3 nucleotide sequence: TGTGCCAGCAGCGGATGGACAGGGCCTTATGGCTACACCTTC. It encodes CASSGWTGPYGYTF.

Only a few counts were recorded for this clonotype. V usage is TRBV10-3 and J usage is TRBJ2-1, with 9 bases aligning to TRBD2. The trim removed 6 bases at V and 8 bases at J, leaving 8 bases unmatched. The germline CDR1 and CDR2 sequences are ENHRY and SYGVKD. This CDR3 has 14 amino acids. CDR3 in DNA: TGTGCCATCAGCCTCCTTAGCGGGAGTGATGAGCAGTTCTTC. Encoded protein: CAISLLSGSDEQFF.

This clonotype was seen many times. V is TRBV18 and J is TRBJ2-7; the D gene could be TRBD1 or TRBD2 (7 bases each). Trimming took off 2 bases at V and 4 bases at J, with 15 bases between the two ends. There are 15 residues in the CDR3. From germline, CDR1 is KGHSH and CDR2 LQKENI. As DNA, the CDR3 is TGTGCCAGCTCACCAGACAGGGAGGGCCAGTACGAGCAGTACTTC. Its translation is CASSPDREGQYEQYF.

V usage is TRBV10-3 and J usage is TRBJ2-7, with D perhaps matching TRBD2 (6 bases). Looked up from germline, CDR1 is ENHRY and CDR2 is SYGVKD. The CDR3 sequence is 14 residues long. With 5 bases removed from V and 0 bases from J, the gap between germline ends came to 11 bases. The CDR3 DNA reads TGTGCCATCAGTTCCCCCGGGGGCTCCTACGAGCAGTACTTC. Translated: CAISSPGGSYEQYF.

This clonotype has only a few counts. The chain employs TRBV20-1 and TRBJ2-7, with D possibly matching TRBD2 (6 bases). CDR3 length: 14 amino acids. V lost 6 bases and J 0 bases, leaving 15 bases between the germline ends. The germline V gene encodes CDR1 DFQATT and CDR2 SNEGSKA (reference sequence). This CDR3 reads CSATVGGNSYEQYF. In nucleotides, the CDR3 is TGCAGTGCCACCGTAGGCGGGAACTCCTACGAGCAGTACTTC.

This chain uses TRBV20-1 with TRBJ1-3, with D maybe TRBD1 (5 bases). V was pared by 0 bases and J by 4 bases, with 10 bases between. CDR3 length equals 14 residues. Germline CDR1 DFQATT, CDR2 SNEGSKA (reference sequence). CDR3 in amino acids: CSAREGVRGNTIYF. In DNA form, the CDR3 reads TGCAGTGCTAGAGAGGGGGTACGAGGAAACACCATATATTTT.

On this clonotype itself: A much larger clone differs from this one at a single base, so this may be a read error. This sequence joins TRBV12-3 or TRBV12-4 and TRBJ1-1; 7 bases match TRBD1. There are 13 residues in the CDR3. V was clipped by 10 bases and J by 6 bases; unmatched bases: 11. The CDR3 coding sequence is TGTGCCACCGGAACAGGGGCGGCCGCTGAAGCTTTCTTT. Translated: CATGTGAAAEAFF.

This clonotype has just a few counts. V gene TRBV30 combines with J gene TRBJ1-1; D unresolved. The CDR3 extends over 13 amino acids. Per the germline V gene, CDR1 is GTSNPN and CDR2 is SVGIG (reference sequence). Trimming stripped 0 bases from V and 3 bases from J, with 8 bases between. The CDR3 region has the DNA TGTGCCTGGAGTGTAATCGGGGACACTGAAGCTTTCTTT. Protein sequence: CAWSVIGDTEAFF.

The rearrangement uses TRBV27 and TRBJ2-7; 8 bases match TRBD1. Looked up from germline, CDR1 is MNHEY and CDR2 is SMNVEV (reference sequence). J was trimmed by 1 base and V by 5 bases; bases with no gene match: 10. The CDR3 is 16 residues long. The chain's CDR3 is CASSPRQGRKSYEQYF. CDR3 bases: TGTGCCAGCAGTCCAAGACAGGGGAGAAAGTCCTACGAGCAGTACTTC.